What follows describes a single T cell receptor beta chain. As processed by the authors: Reference gene primer amplification gave nucleated cell count estimates. Some clones are missing from TCRdb's copy, which holds only in-frame ones; the method was immunoSEQ multiplex PCR. The V and J calls and clone size are taken from that table; D and trimming were inferred from the DNA. Counted here are about 42,000 clones, 75% to 90% occurring once; the ten biggest clones make up around 8.1%. The CDR3 has 16 amino acids. Trimming cost V 4 bases and J 1 base, with 14 bases left between them. CDR1 is MNHNS and CDR2 is SASEGT in the germline V gene. The data were taken from a study of blood T cell repertoires in COVID-19. Background on the study: COVID-19 samples collected from the United States, Italy and Spain covered acute and convalescent phases. From T cells, B-cell-depleted T cells, or PBMCs came the material, which was cDNA or gDNA.

The rearrangement links TRBV6-1 to TRBJ1-5; the D gene is possibly TRBD1 (5 bases). The origin of this receptor is a young man with active or convalescent COVID-19. The material sequenced was peripheral blood. CDR3 protein: CASSGVTARSNQPQHF. The CDR3 DNA follows: TGTGCCAGCAGTGGGGTGACAGCGAGAAGCAATCAGCCCCAGCATTTT.